These 6 T cell receptor beta chains share one sample of origin, sequenced in a study of T cell changes during pregnancy in multiple sclerosis. The protocol was immunoSEQ multiplex PCR, while the TCRdb copy is restricted to in-frame clones and leaves out a portion. The sample records under 65,000 clones, about 94% being singletons. The input for sequencing was CD8+ T cells from peripheral blood mononuclear cells, taken after pregnancy. These receptors were taken from a female donor with multiple sclerosis, enrolled in a pregnancy study.

The chain has TRBV28 and TRBJ2-2; 10 positions match TRBD2. The CDR3 length is 16 residues. Germline V gene data show CDR1 as MDHEN and CDR2 as SYDVKM. V shed 3 bases, J shed 1 base, and the junction held 2 bases outside the gene matches. CDR3 loop: CASSLASGRNTGELFF. For the CDR3, the DNA is TGTGCCAGCAGTTTGGCTAGCGGGAGGAACACCGGGGAGCTGTTTTTT. Based on the CDR3 plus reference TRBV28 and TRBJ2-2, the full variable domain is DVKVTQSSRYLVKRTGEKVFLECVQDMDHENMFWYRQDPGLGLRLIYFSYDVKMKEKGDIPEGYSVSREKKERFSLILESASTNQTSMYLCASSLASGRNTGELFFGEGSRLTVL.

V is TRBV30 and J is TRBJ2-7; TRBD1 agrees at 8 bases. Germline V gene lookup returns CDR1 GTSNPN and CDR2 SVGIG (reference sequence). V shed 1 base and J 2 bases; nucleotides not matched to a gene: 10. The CDR3 loop spans 16 amino acids. CDR3 residues: CAWSGPPGGNPYEQYF. The CDR3 coding sequence is TGTGCCTGGAGTGGTCCCCCAGGGGGCAATCCCTACGAGCAGTACTTC. The full variable domain, completed using reference TRBV30 and TRBJ2-7, is SQTIHQWPATLVQPVGSPLSLECTVEGTSNPNLYWYRQAAGRGLQLLFYSVGIGQISSEVPQNLSASRPQDRQFILSSKKLLLSDSGFYLCAWSGPPGGNPYEQYFGPGTRLTVT.

The genes are TRBV5-1 and TRBJ2-1; D is uncertain. V dropped 0 bases and J dropped 6 bases, with 7 bases sitting between them. The CDR3 sequence is 13 residues long. Germline V CDR1 and CDR2: SGHRS, YFSETQ. This CDR3 reads CASSLESLNEQFF. CDR3 bases: TGCGCCAGCAGCTTGGAGAGCCTCAATGAGCAGTTCTTC.

The V gene is TRBV10-2, the J gene TRBJ2-7; TRBD2 matches 14 bases. Germline assignment: CDR1 WSHSY and CDR2 SAAADI. J gave up 2 bases and V 6 bases, and 12 bases lay outside the gene matches. The CDR3 runs 18 residues. CDR3 nucleotide sequence: TGCGCCAGCAGGGGGCCGGGACTAGCGGGAGCGCTTCCCTACGAGCAGTACTTC. Translated: CASRGPGLAGALPYEQYF.

The chain is built from TRBV28 and TRBJ1-1; 7 bases are a match to TRBD1. V shed 4 bases and J 4 bases; nucleotides not matched to a gene: 9. Per the germline V gene, CDR1 is MDHEN and CDR2 is SYDVKM. The CDR3 spans 15 residues. Here the CDR3 DNA reads TGTGCCAGCAGTTCCACCGGGACAGAGGTCACTGAAGCTTTCTTT. This gives the protein CASSSTGTEVTEAFF.

The chain joins TRBV28 to TRBJ1-1; D call uncertain. The V and J ends lost 4 bases and 3 bases respectively, with 3 bases between them. This CDR3 is built from 11 residues. CDR1 and CDR2 from the germline V gene are MDHEN and SYDVKM. The CDR3 coding sequence is TGTGCCAGCAGTTCCTACACTGAAGCTTTCTTT. This translates into CASSSYTEAFF.